Below are 21 T cell receptor beta chains sequenced from a single sample in a study of T cell responses to AZD1222 COVID-19 vaccine. This table comes from immunoSEQ multiplex PCR, and its TCRdb copy is limited to in-frame clones, with some not included. The table shows about 150,000 clones, with 87% occurring only once. This material consisted of peripheral blood, taken 28 days after the second AZD1222 dose. The receptors originated from an adult who received the AZD1222 COVID-19 vaccine.

The rearrangement uses TRBV27 and TRBJ2-7; the match to TRBD2 covers 14 bases. V was pared by 6 bases and J by 1 base, with 11 bases of the junction left unmatched. From germline, CDR1 is MNHEY and CDR2 SMNVEV (reference sequence). The CDR3 has 18 amino acids. The CDR3 loop is CASRASKGLAGGSYEQYF. Here the CDR3 DNA reads TGTGCCAGCAGAGCATCAAAAGGACTAGCGGGGGGTTCCTACGAGCAGTACTTC.

J is TRBJ2-2 and V is TRBV7-2, with TRBD1 matching over 7 bases. The CDR3 is 16 amino acids. The V gene end was trimmed by 2 bases and the J gene end by 6 bases; junction bases not matched to a gene: 9. Germline CDR1 SGHTA, CDR2 FQGNSA. CDR3 residues: CASSLPNRGRAGELFF. CDR3 coding DNA: TGTGCCAGCAGCTTACCCAACAGGGGCAGGGCCGGGGAGCTGTTTTTT.

The chain employs TRBV6-2 or TRBV6-3 and TRBJ1-1; TRBD1 aligns across 7 bases. The CDR3 spans 16 residues. Germline trimming cut 2 bases from V and 3 bases from J; bases unmatched to any gene: 9. Per the germline V gene, CDR1 is MNHEY and CDR2 is SVGEGT. CDR3 protein: CASSYRRGRGDTEAFF. The CDR3 DNA follows: TGTGCCAGCAGTTACAGAAGGGGGCGAGGGGACACTGAAGCTTTCTTT.

The V gene is TRBV10-2, the J gene TRBJ2-1; tentative D call: TRBD2 (6 bases). CDR3 length equals 13 residues. V was pared by 6 bases and J by 7 bases, with 13 bases between. Germline V gene sequence: CDR1 WSHSY, CDR2 SAAADI. The chain's CDR3 is CASREGAGNEQFF. For the CDR3, the DNA is TGCGCCAGCAGGGAAGGGGCGGGGAATGAGCAGTTCTTC.

The chain joins TRBV6-4 to TRBJ1-1; 7 nucleotides align to TRBD1. CDR3 length equals 18 residues. Germline V gene sequence: CDR1 MRHNA, CDR2 SNTAGT. J gave up 5 bases and V 5 bases, and 20 bases lay outside the gene matches. In DNA form, the CDR3 reads TGTGCCAGCAGTTTGCCTGACAGGGCCTGGAGGGGGAGGACTGAAGCTTTCTTT. As protein: CASSLPDRAWRGRTEAFF.

The count of this clone is one. This sequence joins TRBV7-2 and TRBJ1-1; 9 bases are shared with TRBD1. V lost 5 bases, J lost 5 bases, and 6 bases stayed unmatched. The CDR3 contains 14 residues. The germline V gene has CDR1 SGHTA and CDR2 FQGNSA. CDR3 sequence (DNA): TGTGCCAGCAGCATAGACAGGGGGAGAACTGAAGCTTTCTTT. It yields the protein CASSIDRGRTEAFF. Together with reference TRBV7-2 and TRBJ1-1, the CDR3 gives the full variable domain: GAGVSQSPSNKVTEKGKDVELRCDPISGHTALYWYRQSLGQGLEFLIYFQGNSAPDKSGLPSDRFSAERTGGSVSTLTIQRTQQEDSAVYLCASSIDRGRTEAFFGQGTRLTVV.

The chain combines TRBV5-1 with TRBJ1-2; 7 nucleotides match TRBD1. V dropped 3 bases and J dropped 0; count of bases not matched to a gene: 5. The CDR3 consists of 15 residues. Germline V gene sequence: CDR1 SGHRS, CDR2 YFSETQ. CDR3 residues: CASSSGQLANYGYTF. CDR3 coding DNA: TGCGCCAGCAGCTCGGGACAGCTTGCTAACTATGGCTACACCTTC.

This chain joins TRBV5-1 and TRBJ2-1; 8 bases align to TRBD2. The V gene end was trimmed by 6 bases and the J gene end by 7 bases; junction bases not matched to a gene: 18. The CDR3 totals 17 residues. The germline V gene has CDR1 SGHRS and CDR2 YFSETQ. As DNA, the CDR3 is TGCGCCAGCACACCCGGAGCGGCGGGGGGCGCAGGGAATGAGCAGTTCTTC. It is translated as CASTPGAAGGAGNEQFF.

V and J are TRBV27 and TRBJ1-1; D remains ambiguous. V was pared by 8 bases and J by 6 bases, with 19 bases between. The CDR3 contains 14 residues. CDR1 is MNHEY and CDR2 is SMNVEV in the germline V gene (reference sequence). As DNA, the CDR3 is TGTGCCAGCGGTTCGGGCCTCCGTACCCCTGAAGCTTTCTTT. Translation gives CASGSGLRTPEAFF.

The V call is TRBV2, the J call TRBJ2-5, with 13 positions matching TRBD2. Germline V gives CDR1 SNHLY, CDR2 FYNNEI. V dropped 6 bases and J dropped 5; count of bases not matched to a gene: 9. The CDR3 consists of 16 residues. The DNA for the CDR3 is TGTGCCAGCAGGCCGGGACTAGCGGGGAATTGGGAGACCCAGTACTTC. Its translation is CASRPGLAGNWETQYF.

This clone was seen more than once but under ten times. The chain carries TRBV4-3 and TRBJ1-1; TRBD1 might be the D (6 bases). V shed 5 bases and J shed 5 bases, with 12 bases lying between them. The CDR3 has 13 amino acids. The germline V gene encodes CDR1 LGHNA and CDR2 YSLEER. CDR3 protein: CASSYQRGTEAFF. In nucleotides, the CDR3 is TGCGCCAGCAGCTATCAAAGGGGGACTGAAGCTTTCTTT.

This sequence joins TRBV19 and TRBJ1-6; no firm D call. Trimming removed 6 bases at V and 2 bases at J, with 17 bases between. The CDR3 runs 17 residues. Germline CDR1 reads LNHDA; CDR2 reads SQIVND (reference sequence). CDR3: CASSGSRGFTYNSPLHF. The CDR3 DNA reads as TGTGCCAGTAGCGGCTCTCGGGGATTTACCTATAATTCACCCCTCCACTTT.

The chain links TRBV6-5 to TRBJ2-2, with TRBD1 as a possible D gene (6 bases). Germline V gene lookup returns CDR1 MNHEY and CDR2 SVGAGI. The CDR3 consists of 15 residues. The V and J ends lost 6 bases and 2 bases respectively, with 13 bases between them. This CDR3 is CASRRTGYNTGELFF. In DNA form, the CDR3 reads TGTGCCAGCAGACGCACAGGGTATAACACCGGGGAGCTGTTTTTT.

CDR3 loop: CASSPNVGLPGSTEAFF. The CDR3 coding sequence is TGTGCCAGCAGCCCCAACGTCGGGCTCCCAGGGAGCACTGAAGCTTTCTTT. The chain is built from TRBV16 and TRBJ1-1, with D maybe TRBD1 (5 bases). The V gene's germline CDR1 is KGHSY and CDR2 FQNENV. V shed 4 bases and J shed 4 bases, with 22 bases lying between them. CDR3 length: 17 residues.

CDR3 in amino acids: CASSPEGGYEQYF. In DNA form, the CDR3 reads TGTGCCAGCAGCCCGGAGGGCGGCTACGAGCAGTACTTC. The V call is TRBV7-9, the J call TRBJ2-7, with D perhaps TRBD2 (6 bases). The germline V gene has CDR1 SEHNR and CDR2 FQNEAQ (reference sequence). The CDR3 runs 13 residues. V lost 5 bases and J 3 bases, leaving 11 bases between the germline ends. Full variable domain (rest looked up from reference TRBV7-9 and TRBJ2-7): DTGVSQNPRHKITKRGQNVTFRCDPISEHNRLYWYRQTLGQGPEFLTYFQNEAQLEKSRLLSDRFSAERPKGSFSTLEIQRTEQGDSAMYLCASSPEGGYEQYFGPGTRLTVT.

This chain links TRBV11-3 with TRBJ2-5; the D gene is possibly TRBD2 (6 bases). The length of the CDR3 is 13 residues. Germline CDR1 and CDR2: SGHNT and YENEEA. With 4 bases removed from V and 5 bases from J, the gap between germline ends came to 11 bases. The CDR3, as DNA: TGTGCCAGCAGCTGGACGAGCGGGGAGACCCAGTACTTC. As protein: CASSWTSGETQYF.

CDR3 sequence: CASTRQGGEQYF. CDR3 bases: TGTGCCAGCACCAGACAGGGGGGCGAGCAGTACTTC. J is TRBJ2-7 and V is TRBV6-6; 9 bases agree with TRBD1. Unmatched junction bases numbered 4, after V lost 7 bases and J lost 6 bases. The CDR3 length is 12 residues. Germline V CDR1 and CDR2: MNHNY, SVGAGI (reference sequence).

The V and J genes are TRBV6-5 and TRBJ2-7; 9 bases fit TRBD1. The CDR3 length is 14 residues. The V segment lost 6 bases and the J segment 2 bases; nucleotides outside the gene matches: 5. The V gene's germline CDR1 is MNHEY and CDR2 SVGAGI. This CDR3 is CASRGQGMTYEQYF. The CDR3 DNA reads as TGTGCCAGCAGGGGACAGGGAATGACCTACGAGCAGTACTTC.

The chain combines TRBV11-2 with TRBJ2-5; the D call may be TRBD1 or TRBD2 (5 bases each). This CDR3 region has 16 residues. V dropped 1 base and J dropped 4 bases, with 16 bases sitting between them. Per germline, CDR1 SGHAT and CDR2 FQNNGV. The CDR3 region is CASSLGYGGPLETQYF. As DNA, the CDR3 is TGTGCCAGCAGCTTAGGCTATGGGGGTCCCTTAGAGACCCAGTACTTC.

This clone was detected only once. This chain connects TRBV10-3 to TRBJ2-7; tentatively, D is TRBD2 (5 bases). V lost 7 bases, J lost 6 bases, and 19 bases lay in between. The CDR3 covers 14 residues. Germline CDR1 ENHRY, CDR2 SYGVKD. The CDR3 loop is CAITSTGRSGEQYF. The DNA for the CDR3 is TGTGCCATCACCAGCACGGGAAGAAGCGGCGAGCAGTACTTC.

J is TRBJ1-1 and V is TRBV6-5, with a tentative D call TRBD1 (5 bases). CDR1 and CDR2 (germline): MNHEY, SVGAGI. V lost 6 bases to trimming and J lost 6 bases, with 20 bases between them. The CDR3 spans 15 residues. In DNA, the CDR3 is TGTGCCAGCAGGCCACCTGGAGTTGGCAGGGCTGAAGCTTTCTTT. Its protein is CASRPPGVGRAEAFF.